Listed below are T cell receptor beta chains from one sample, sequenced in a study of cytomegalovirus exposure and HLA in healthy donors. TCRdb's table, derived via immunoSEQ multiplex PCR, lists solely in-frame clones and lacks some. This sample has 65,000 or so clones, with approximately 80% found just once. Sequencing used PBMCs. All receptors derive from a woman aged 40 to 50 in good health and CMV-seropositive. CDR3s include the opening cysteine and the closing phenylalanine or tryptophan. D genes are given only for firm matches. Size is omitted from some rows. Given values are once, few, many or a class for expanded clones.

TRBJ2-5 NA NA TRBV6-1 CASRRADEETQYF TGTGCCAGCAGGCGGGCGGACGAAGAGACCCAGTACTTC
TRBJ1-4 NA NA TRBV4-1 CASSLTTTNEKLFF TGCGCCAGCAGCTTGACAACAACTAATGAAAAACTGTTTTTT
TRBJ1-6 NA NA TRBV7-9 CASSQAGGLYNSPLHF TGTGCCAGCAGCCAAGCGGGGGGCTTGTATAATTCACCCCTCCACTTT
TRBJ2-6 few NA TRBV14 CASSQGGAAGANVLTF TGTGCCAGCAGCCAAGGCGGGGCAGCTGGGGCCAACGTCCTGACTTTC
TRBJ2-2 NA NA TRBV5-1 CASSLMGQVTGELFF TGCGCCAGCAGCCTTATGGGGCAAGTCACCGGGGAGCTGTTTTTT
TRBJ1-1 NA NA TRBV9 CASSGGRQAFF TGTGCCAGCAGCGGGGGGCGGCAAGCTTTCTTT
TRBJ2-3 NA TRBD1 TRBV4-3 CASSQDHRGHTDTQYF TGCGCCAGCAGCCAAGATCACAGGGGGCACACGGATACGCAGTATTTT
TRBJ1-2 NA NA TRBV6-1 CASSESPEGTGRGYTF TGTGCCAGCAGCGAATCTCCTGAGGGAACAGGGCGAGGCTACACCTTC
TRBJ1-1 NA NA TRBV7-9 CSSSLAPGFTLTEAFF TGTTCCAGCAGCTTAGCGCCGGGGTTCACGCTCACTGAAGCTTTCTTT
TRBJ2-2 NA NA TRBV7-8 CASSIHSGGRITGELFF TGTGCCAGCAGCATCCACAGTGGGGGCCGCATCACCGGGGAGCTGTTTTTT
TRBJ2-2 once NA TRBV19 CASTPGASGTGELFF TGTGCCAGTACCCCTGGGGCCTCCGGGACCGGGGAGCTGTTTTTT
TRBJ2-7 NA NA TRBV7-9 CASSSLDSYEQYF TGTGCCAGCAGCTCCTTAGACAGCTACGAGCAGTACTTC
TRBJ2-5 NA TRBD1 TRBV4-1 CASSQGQGSVARETQYF TGCGCCAGCAGCCAAGGACAGGGCAGCGTCGCCAGAGAGACCCAGTACTTC
TRBJ2-1 NA TRBD1 TRBV10-1 CASSEWGQGASEQFF TGCGCCAGCAGTGAGTGGGGACAGGGGGCGAGTGAGCAGTTCTTC
TRBJ1-1 NA TRBD1 TRBV30 CAWSAGTGANTEAFF TGTGCCTGGAGTGCGGGGACAGGGGCGAACACTGAAGCTTTCTTT
TRBJ1-2 NA TRBD1 TRBV18 CASSSGTAPYGYTF TGCGCCAGCTCTTCCGGGACAGCTCCCTATGGCTACACCTTC
TRBJ2-1 NA NA TRBV11-3 CASSLSSGLFDEQFF TGTGCCAGCAGCTTAAGTTCTGGACTTTTTGATGAGCAGTTCTTC
TRBJ1-1 NA NA TRBV6-6 CASSYRQGAEAFF TGTGCCAGCAGTTACCGCCAGGGTGCTGAAGCTTTCTTT
TRBJ2-1 NA TRBD2 TRBV7-8 CASSWGGYNEQFF TGTGCCAGCAGCTGGGGGGGGTACAATGAGCAGTTCTTC
TRBJ1-1 NA NA TRBV29-1 CSVIAGTTLGANTEAFF TGCAGCGTTATTGCCGGGACAACGCTCGGGGCGAACACTGAAGCTTTCTTT
TRBJ1-1 few TRBD1 TRBV19 CASSNRGRPEAFF TGTGCCAGTAGTAACAGGGGGCGACCTGAAGCTTTCTTT
TRBJ2-5 NA NA TRBV2 CATQEEGVRETQYF TGTGCCACCCAGGAGGAGGGCGTTAGAGAGACCCAGTACTTC
TRBJ2-1 few TRBD2 TRBV19 CASSPTSGGLNEQFF TGTGCCAGTAGTCCGACTAGCGGGGGACTTAATGAGCAGTTCTTC
TRBJ1-6 NA TRBD1 TRBV6-6 CASSYVDRGYSPLHF TGTGCCAGCAGTTACGTGGACAGGGGGTACTCACCCCTCCACTTT
TRBJ1-2 NA NA TRBV6-5 CASSGRGGGSYGYTF TGTGCCAGCAGTGGCCGCGGGGGGGGCAGCTATGGCTACACCTTC
TRBJ1-1 NA NA TRBV10-1 CASSASVNTEAFF TGCGCCAGCAGTGCATCGGTGAACACTGAAGCTTTCTTT
TRBJ2-1 NA TRBD1 TRBV19 CASSIDLWDTGAYNEQFF TGTGCCAGTAGTATCGATTTGTGGGACACAGGGGCCTACAATGAGCAGTTCTTC
TRBJ2-2 NA NA TRBV27 CASSLFRGGELFF TGTGCCAGCAGTTTATTTAGGGGCGGGGAGCTGTTTTTT
TRBJ1-1 NA NA TRBV19 CASRDPTAFHTEAFF TGTGCCAGTAGGGACCCGACAGCTTTTCACACTGAAGCTTTCTTT
TRBJ1-2 NA TRBD1 TRBV2 CASSPVGGVGYGYTF TGTGCCAGCAGTCCCGTAGGGGGCGTCGGCTATGGCTACACCTTC
TRBJ2-7 NA NA TRBV18 CASGRTGDYEQYF TGTGCCAGCGGGAGGACGGGGGACTACGAGCAGTACTTC
TRBJ1-2 NA NA TRBV5-1 CASSLDGNLGNYGYTF TGCGCCAGCAGCTTGGACGGCAACCTCGGGAACTATGGCTACACCTTC
TRBJ1-5 NA NA TRBV18 CASSPGQNNQPQHF TGTGCCAGCTCGCCGGGACAAAACAATCAGCCCCAGCATTTT
TRBJ1-2 NA NA TRBV11-2 CASSLLAGQTRQGYTF TGTGCCAGCAGCTTATTGGCAGGCCAGACACGACAGGGCTACACCTTC
TRBJ1-1 few TRBD1 TRBV18 CASSPGIDRGYTEAFF TGTGCCAGCTCACCTGGGATTGACAGGGGATACACTGAAGCTTTCTTT
TRBJ1-1 once NA TRBV11-2 CASSLQGGTEAFF TGTGCCAGCAGCCTACAGGGTGGAACTGAAGCTTTCTTT
TRBJ1-5 NA NA TRBV10-3 CAISDRAGQPQHF TGTGCCATCAGTGACAGGGCTGGGCAGCCCCAGCATTTT
TRBJ1-4 NA NA TRBV30 CAWTTTGSGGREKLFF TGTGCCTGGACCACAACGGGATCGGGGGGTAGAGAAAAACTGTTTTTT
TRBJ1-1 NA NA TRBV6-5 CASSPWTQNTEAFF TGTGCCAGCAGTCCTTGGACACAGAACACTGAAGCTTTCTTT
TRBJ2-5 NA NA TRBV7-2 CASSLGRQETQYF TGTGCCAGCAGCTTAGGGCGGCAAGAGACCCAGTACTTC